This is a list of T cell receptor beta chains from one sample in a study of PD-L1 blockade in urothelial cancer. The repertoire was sequenced with immunoSEQ multiplex PCR; TCRdb's copy has only in-frame clones and lacks some. The repertoire holds around 110,000 clones, with 80% to 90% as singletons. The input for sequencing was PBMCs, taken around atezolizumab (anti-PD-L1) treatment. All receptors come from a man in his sixties with urothelial cancer. The CDR3 runs from the conserved cysteine through the conserved F or W. Each record gives: clone size, V gene, J gene, D gene, CDR3 protein, CDR3 DNA. A D gene is named only where the DNA matches it firmly. The size entry is marked missing in some rows and otherwise reads once, few, many or a size class.

clone size: -
V gene: TRBV9
J gene: TRBJ1-1
D gene: TRBD1
CDR3 protein: CASSPLWGTGVPEAFF
CDR3 DNA: TGTGCCAGCAGTCCACTCTGGGGGACAGGGGTCCCTGAAGCTTTCTTT

clone size: -
V gene: TRBV19
J gene: TRBJ1-2
D gene: -
CDR3 protein: CASSMWGTSYGYTF
CDR3 DNA: TGTGCCAGTAGTATGTGGGGGACAAGTTATGGCTACACCTTC

clone size: -
V gene: TRBV6-5
J gene: TRBJ1-2
D gene: TRBD1
CDR3 protein: CASSSGQGARGYGYTF
CDR3 DNA: TGTGCCAGCAGTTCGGGACAGGGGGCGCGGGGCTATGGCTACACCTTC

clone size: -
V gene: TRBV5-1
J gene: TRBJ2-5
D gene: TRBD2
CDR3 protein: CASSFGLAAGETQYF
CDR3 DNA: TGCGCCAGCAGCTTCGGCCTAGCGGCCGGGGAGACCCAGTACTTC

clone size: -
V gene: TRBV5-1
J gene: TRBJ2-1
D gene: TRBD1
CDR3 protein: CASSYGQASSYNEQFF
CDR3 DNA: TGCGCCAGCAGCTACGGACAGGCGAGCTCCTACAATGAGCAGTTCTTC

clone size: -
V gene: TRBV14
J gene: TRBJ2-1
D gene: -
CDR3 protein: CASSQVAVPQFF
CDR3 DNA: TGTGCCAGCAGCCAAGTAGCGGTGCCGCAGTTCTTC

clone size: -
V gene: TRBV15
J gene: TRBJ1-5
D gene: -
CDR3 protein: CATTRGAYQPQHF
CDR3 DNA: TGTGCCACCACTCGGGGGGCCTATCAGCCCCAGCATTTT

clone size: -
V gene: TRBV19
J gene: TRBJ2-7
D gene: -
CDR3 protein: CASALAGSSYEQYF
CDR3 DNA: TGTGCCAGTGCTCTCGCGGGGAGCTCCTACGAGCAGTACTTC

clone size: -
V gene: TRBV28
J gene: TRBJ1-2
D gene: TRBD1
CDR3 protein: CASSPGQGHYGYTF
CDR3 DNA: TGTGCCAGCAGTCCGGGACAGGGTCACTATGGCTACACCTTC

clone size: -
V gene: TRBV6-1
J gene: TRBJ2-5
D gene: -
CDR3 protein: CASRRWETQYF
CDR3 DNA: TGTGCCAGCAGGCGGTGGGAGACCCAGTACTTC

clone size: -
V gene: TRBV28
J gene: TRBJ2-3
D gene: TRBD2
CDR3 protein: CASSSTSGGTDTQYF
CDR3 DNA: TGTGCCAGCAGTTCGACTAGCGGGGGCACAGATACGCAGTATTTT

clone size: few
V gene: TRBV7-9
J gene: TRBJ2-7
D gene: -
CDR3 protein: CASSLTGYEQYF
CDR3 DNA: TGTGCCAGCAGCTTAACAGGGTACGAGCAGTACTTC

clone size: -
V gene: TRBV11-3
J gene: TRBJ2-3
D gene: TRBD2
CDR3 protein: CASSLYGGAMADTQYF
CDR3 DNA: TGTGCCAGCAGCTTATACGGGGGGGCCATGGCAGATACGCAGTATTTT

clone size: -
V gene: TRBV6-7
J gene: TRBJ2-1
D gene: TRBD2
CDR3 protein: CASSYSVPSGRHNEQFF
CDR3 DNA: TGTGCCAGCAGTTACTCGGTCCCTAGCGGGAGGCACAATGAGCAGTTCTTC

clone size: -
V gene: TRBV28
J gene: TRBJ1-5
D gene: -
CDR3 protein: CAIGEYGREQPQHF
CDR3 DNA: TGTGCTATCGGAGAATATGGCAGGGAACAGCCCCAGCATTTT

clone size: -
V gene: TRBV6-6
J gene: TRBJ2-7
D gene: -
CDR3 protein: CASRGRSYEQYF
CDR3 DNA: TGTGCCAGCAGGGGGCGCTCCTACGAGCAGTACTTC

clone size: -
V gene: TRBV18
J gene: TRBJ1-1
D gene: -
CDR3 protein: CASSPLEGGTEAFF
CDR3 DNA: TGTGCCAGCTCACCACTGGAAGGAGGCACTGAAGCTTTCTTT

clone size: few
V gene: TRBV30
J gene: TRBJ1-2
D gene: TRBD1
CDR3 protein: CAWSESTGGRYTF
CDR3 DNA: TGTGCCTGGAGTGAGAGTACAGGGGGGCGCTACACCTTC

clone size: -
V gene: TRBV19
J gene: TRBJ1-1
D gene: TRBD1
CDR3 protein: CASSRGRQGTEAFF
CDR3 DNA: TGTGCCAGTAGTAGGGGACGACAGGGTACTGAAGCTTTCTTT

clone size: -
V gene: TRBV6-6
J gene: TRBJ2-7
D gene: TRBD2
CDR3 protein: CASSIPGARTSGTIF
CDR3 DNA: TGTGCCAGCAGTATCCCCGGGGCCAGGACTAGCGGAACTATATTC

clone size: -
V gene: TRBV2
J gene: TRBJ2-7
D gene: TRBD2
CDR3 protein: CASSPGTSGRAEQYF
CDR3 DNA: TGTGCCAGCAGTCCCGGGACTAGCGGGAGAGCCGAGCAGTACTTC

clone size: -
V gene: TRBV9
J gene: TRBJ2-5
D gene: -
CDR3 protein: CASSVAGQETQYF
CDR3 DNA: TGTGCCAGCAGCGTAGCGGGGCAAGAGACCCAGTACTTC

clone size: -
V gene: TRBV10-3
J gene: TRBJ2-6
D gene: TRBD1
CDR3 protein: CAIRETGAGANVLTF
CDR3 DNA: TGTGCCATCAGAGAAACAGGGGCTGGGGCCAACGTCCTGACTTTC

clone size: once
V gene: TRBV4-3
J gene: TRBJ1-1
D gene: TRBD1
CDR3 protein: CASSRTSDRGTEAFF
CDR3 DNA: TGCGCCAGCAGCCGAACCTCGGACAGGGGCACTGAAGCTTTCTTT

clone size: -
V gene: TRBV7-9
J gene: TRBJ1-1
D gene: -
CDR3 protein: CASSLMGAVGTEAFF
CDR3 DNA: TGTGCCAGCAGCTTGATGGGGGCGGTGGGCACTGAAGCTTTCTTT

clone size: -
V gene: TRBV30
J gene: TRBJ1-1
D gene: TRBD1
CDR3 protein: CAWSGQGNTEAFF
CDR3 DNA: TGTGCCTGGAGTGGACAGGGTAACACTGAAGCTTTCTTT

clone size: -
V gene: TRBV19
J gene: TRBJ1-2
D gene: TRBD1
CDR3 protein: CASSGQGPWGYTF
CDR3 DNA: TGTGCCAGTAGTGGACAGGGTCCATGGGGCTACACCTTC

clone size: -
V gene: TRBV10-1
J gene: TRBJ2-5
D gene: TRBD2
CDR3 protein: CASSESERGDPQYF
CDR3 DNA: TGCGCCAGCAGTGAGTCGGAGCGGGGGGACCCCCAGTACTTC

clone size: -
V gene: TRBV28
J gene: TRBJ1-2
D gene: TRBD1
CDR3 protein: CASSIPPGWDRGYGYTF
CDR3 DNA: TGTGCCAGCAGTATCCCTCCCGGATGGGACAGGGGCTATGGCTACACCTTC

clone size: -
V gene: TRBV27
J gene: TRBJ1-2
D gene: -
CDR3 protein: CASSLSGGSGYGYTF
CDR3 DNA: TGTGCCAGCAGTTTATCGGGCGGGAGCGGCTATGGCTACACCTTC

clone size: -
V gene: TRBV28
J gene: TRBJ1-6
D gene: -
CDR3 protein: CASSLSLDSSPLHF
CDR3 DNA: TGTGCCAGCAGTTTAAGCCTTGACAGTTCACCCCTCCACTTT

clone size: -
V gene: TRBV5-6
J gene: TRBJ2-7
D gene: TRBD2
CDR3 protein: CASSGIRSSGEQYF
CDR3 DNA: TGTGCCAGCAGCGGAATAAGGTCTAGCGGCGAGCAGTACTTC